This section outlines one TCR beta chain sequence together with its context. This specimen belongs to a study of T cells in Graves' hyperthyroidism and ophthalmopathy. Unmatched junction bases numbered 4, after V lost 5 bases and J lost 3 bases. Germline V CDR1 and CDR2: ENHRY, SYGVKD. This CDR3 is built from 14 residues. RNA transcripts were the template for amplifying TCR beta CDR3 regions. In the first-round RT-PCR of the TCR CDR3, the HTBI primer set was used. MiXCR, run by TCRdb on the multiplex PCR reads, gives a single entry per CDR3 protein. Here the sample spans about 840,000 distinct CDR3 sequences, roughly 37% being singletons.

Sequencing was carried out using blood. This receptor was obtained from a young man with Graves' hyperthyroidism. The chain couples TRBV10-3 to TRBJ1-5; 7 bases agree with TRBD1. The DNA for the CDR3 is TGTGCCATCAGTACGGGGACAGTCAATCAGCCCCAGCATTTT. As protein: CAISTGTVNQPQHF.